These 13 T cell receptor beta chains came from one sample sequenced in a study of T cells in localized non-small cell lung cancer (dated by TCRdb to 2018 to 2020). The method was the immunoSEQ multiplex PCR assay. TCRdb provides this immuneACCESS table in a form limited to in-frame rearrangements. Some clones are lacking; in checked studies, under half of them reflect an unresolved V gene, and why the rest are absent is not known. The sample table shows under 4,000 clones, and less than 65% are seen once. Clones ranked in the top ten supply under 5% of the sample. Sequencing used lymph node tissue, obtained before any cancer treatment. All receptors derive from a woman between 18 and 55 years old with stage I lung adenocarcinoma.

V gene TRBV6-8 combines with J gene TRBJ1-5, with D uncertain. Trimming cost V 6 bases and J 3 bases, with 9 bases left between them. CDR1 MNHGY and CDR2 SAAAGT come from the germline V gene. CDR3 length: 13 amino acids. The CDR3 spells CASRKGLNQPQHF. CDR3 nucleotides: TGTGCCAGCAGAAAGGGCCTCAATCAGCCCCAGCATTTT.

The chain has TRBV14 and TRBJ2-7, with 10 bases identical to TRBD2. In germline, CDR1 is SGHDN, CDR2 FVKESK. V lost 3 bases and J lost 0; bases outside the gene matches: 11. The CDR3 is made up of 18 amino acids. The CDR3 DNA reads TGTGCCAGCAGCCAGTTGAGGACTAGCGGAAGGAGCTCCTACGAGCAGTACTTC. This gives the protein CASSQLRTSGRSSYEQYF.

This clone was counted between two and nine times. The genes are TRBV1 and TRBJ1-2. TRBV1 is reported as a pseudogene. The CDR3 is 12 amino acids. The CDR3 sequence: CASSQDYYGYTF. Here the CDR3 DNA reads TGCGCCAGCAGCCAAGATTACTATGGCTACACTTTC.

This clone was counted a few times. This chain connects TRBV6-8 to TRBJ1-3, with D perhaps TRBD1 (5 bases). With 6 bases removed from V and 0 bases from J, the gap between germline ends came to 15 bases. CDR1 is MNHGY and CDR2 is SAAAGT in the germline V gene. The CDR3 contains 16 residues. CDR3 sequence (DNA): TGTGCCAGCAGGCCAGGACATTTTAGCTCTGGAAACACCATATATTTT. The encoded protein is CASRPGHFSSGNTIYF.

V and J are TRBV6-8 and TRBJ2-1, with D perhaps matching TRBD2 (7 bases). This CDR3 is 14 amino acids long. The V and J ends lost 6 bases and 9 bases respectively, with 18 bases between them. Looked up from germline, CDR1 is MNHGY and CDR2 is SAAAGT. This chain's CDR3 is CASSPPGGRSEQFF. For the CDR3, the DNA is TGTGCCAGCAGCCCCCCCGGGGGGCGAAGTGAGCAGTTCTTC.

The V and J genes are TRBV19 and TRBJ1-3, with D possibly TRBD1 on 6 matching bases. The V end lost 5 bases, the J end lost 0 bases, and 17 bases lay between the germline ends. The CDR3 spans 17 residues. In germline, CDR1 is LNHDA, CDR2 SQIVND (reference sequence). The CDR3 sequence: CASSSLNRETSGNTIYF. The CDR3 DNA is TGTGCCAGTAGTTCCTTGAACAGGGAAACCTCTGGAAACACCATATATTTT. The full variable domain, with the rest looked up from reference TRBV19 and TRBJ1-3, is DGGITQSPKYLFRKEGQNVTLSCEQNLNHDAMYWYRQDPGQGLRLIYYSQIVNDFQKGDIAEGYSVSREKKESFPLTVTSAQKNPTAFYLCASSSLNRETSGNTIYFGEGSWLTVV.

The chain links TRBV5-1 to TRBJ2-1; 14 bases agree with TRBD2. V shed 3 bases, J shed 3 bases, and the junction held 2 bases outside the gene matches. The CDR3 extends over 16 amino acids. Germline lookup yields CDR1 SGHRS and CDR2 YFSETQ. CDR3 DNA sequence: TGCGCCAGCAGCTGGGGGACTAGCGGGGGCTACAATGAGCAGTTCTTC. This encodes CASSWGTSGGYNEQFF.

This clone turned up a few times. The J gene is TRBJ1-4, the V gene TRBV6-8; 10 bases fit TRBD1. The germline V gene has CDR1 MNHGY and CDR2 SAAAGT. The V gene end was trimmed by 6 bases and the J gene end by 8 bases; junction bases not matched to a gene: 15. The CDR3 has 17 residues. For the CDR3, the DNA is TGTGCCAGCAGCCTAACTCTCTACGGGACAGGGGTCGAAAAACTGTTTTTT. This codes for CASSLTLYGTGVEKLFF.

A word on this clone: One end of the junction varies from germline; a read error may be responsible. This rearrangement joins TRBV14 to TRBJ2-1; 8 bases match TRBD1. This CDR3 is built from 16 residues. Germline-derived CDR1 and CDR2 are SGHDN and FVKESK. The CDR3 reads CASSQGYRGTYNEQFF. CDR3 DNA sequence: TGTGCCAGTAGCCAGGGGTACAGGGGGACCTACAATGAGCAGTTCTTC.

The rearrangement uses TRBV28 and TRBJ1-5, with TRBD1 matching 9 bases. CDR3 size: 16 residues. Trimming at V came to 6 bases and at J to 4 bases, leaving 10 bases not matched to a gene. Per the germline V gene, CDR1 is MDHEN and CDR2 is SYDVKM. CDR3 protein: CASSVPGQGPNQPQHF. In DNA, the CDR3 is TGTGCCAGCAGCGTACCGGGACAGGGACCAAATCAGCCCCAGCATTTT.

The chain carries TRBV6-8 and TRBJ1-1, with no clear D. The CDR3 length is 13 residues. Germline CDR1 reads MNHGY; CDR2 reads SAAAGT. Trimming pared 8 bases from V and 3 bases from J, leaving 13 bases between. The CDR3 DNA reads TGTGCCAGCTCCCGCCGCCGTGACACTGAAGCTTTCTTT. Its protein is CASSRRRDTEAFF.

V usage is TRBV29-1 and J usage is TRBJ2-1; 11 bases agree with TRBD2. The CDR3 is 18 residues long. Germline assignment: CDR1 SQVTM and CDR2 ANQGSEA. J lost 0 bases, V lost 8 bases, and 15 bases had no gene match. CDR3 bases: TGCAGCACAAGGGGCATACTAGCGGGAGATATCTCCTACAATGAGCAGTTCTTC. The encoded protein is CSTRGILAGDISYNEQFF.

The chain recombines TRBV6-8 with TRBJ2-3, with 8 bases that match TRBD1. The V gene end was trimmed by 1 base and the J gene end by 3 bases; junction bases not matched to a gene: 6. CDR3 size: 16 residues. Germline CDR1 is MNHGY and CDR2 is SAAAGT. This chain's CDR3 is CASSYFDRGGTDTQYF. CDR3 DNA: TGTGCCAGCAGTTACTTTGACAGGGGCGGAACAGATACGCAGTATTTT.